The TCR beta chain described here comes from a study of blood T cell repertoires in COVID-19. Overall study context: PBMCs, B-cell-depleted T cells, or T cells provided the cDNA or gDNA that made up the material.

Study processing details: How many nucleated cells were present was estimated from reference gene primer amplification. TCRdb's copy holds only in-frame clones and misses some; the assay was immunoSEQ multiplex PCR. The DNA was the basis for D and trimming; V, J and clone size are from that table. The repertoire holds under 250,000 clones, 85% to 90% seen once, with more than 9% in the top ten. This clone came up once. The identical CDR3 is also encoded by other nucleotide sequences in the sample. CDR1 is SGHRS, CDR2 YFSETQ, per germline. The V end was cut by 4 bases, the J end by 2 bases, with 3 bases between. This CDR3 is built from 11 residues.

The TCR was taken from a man aged 45 to 65 with COVID-19, enrolled during active disease. The specimen was peripheral blood. The chain joins TRBV5-1 to TRBJ2-5; D not certain. DNA of the CDR3: TGCGCCAGCAGCCAGCAAGAGACCCAGTACTTC. Its protein is CASSQQETQYF.